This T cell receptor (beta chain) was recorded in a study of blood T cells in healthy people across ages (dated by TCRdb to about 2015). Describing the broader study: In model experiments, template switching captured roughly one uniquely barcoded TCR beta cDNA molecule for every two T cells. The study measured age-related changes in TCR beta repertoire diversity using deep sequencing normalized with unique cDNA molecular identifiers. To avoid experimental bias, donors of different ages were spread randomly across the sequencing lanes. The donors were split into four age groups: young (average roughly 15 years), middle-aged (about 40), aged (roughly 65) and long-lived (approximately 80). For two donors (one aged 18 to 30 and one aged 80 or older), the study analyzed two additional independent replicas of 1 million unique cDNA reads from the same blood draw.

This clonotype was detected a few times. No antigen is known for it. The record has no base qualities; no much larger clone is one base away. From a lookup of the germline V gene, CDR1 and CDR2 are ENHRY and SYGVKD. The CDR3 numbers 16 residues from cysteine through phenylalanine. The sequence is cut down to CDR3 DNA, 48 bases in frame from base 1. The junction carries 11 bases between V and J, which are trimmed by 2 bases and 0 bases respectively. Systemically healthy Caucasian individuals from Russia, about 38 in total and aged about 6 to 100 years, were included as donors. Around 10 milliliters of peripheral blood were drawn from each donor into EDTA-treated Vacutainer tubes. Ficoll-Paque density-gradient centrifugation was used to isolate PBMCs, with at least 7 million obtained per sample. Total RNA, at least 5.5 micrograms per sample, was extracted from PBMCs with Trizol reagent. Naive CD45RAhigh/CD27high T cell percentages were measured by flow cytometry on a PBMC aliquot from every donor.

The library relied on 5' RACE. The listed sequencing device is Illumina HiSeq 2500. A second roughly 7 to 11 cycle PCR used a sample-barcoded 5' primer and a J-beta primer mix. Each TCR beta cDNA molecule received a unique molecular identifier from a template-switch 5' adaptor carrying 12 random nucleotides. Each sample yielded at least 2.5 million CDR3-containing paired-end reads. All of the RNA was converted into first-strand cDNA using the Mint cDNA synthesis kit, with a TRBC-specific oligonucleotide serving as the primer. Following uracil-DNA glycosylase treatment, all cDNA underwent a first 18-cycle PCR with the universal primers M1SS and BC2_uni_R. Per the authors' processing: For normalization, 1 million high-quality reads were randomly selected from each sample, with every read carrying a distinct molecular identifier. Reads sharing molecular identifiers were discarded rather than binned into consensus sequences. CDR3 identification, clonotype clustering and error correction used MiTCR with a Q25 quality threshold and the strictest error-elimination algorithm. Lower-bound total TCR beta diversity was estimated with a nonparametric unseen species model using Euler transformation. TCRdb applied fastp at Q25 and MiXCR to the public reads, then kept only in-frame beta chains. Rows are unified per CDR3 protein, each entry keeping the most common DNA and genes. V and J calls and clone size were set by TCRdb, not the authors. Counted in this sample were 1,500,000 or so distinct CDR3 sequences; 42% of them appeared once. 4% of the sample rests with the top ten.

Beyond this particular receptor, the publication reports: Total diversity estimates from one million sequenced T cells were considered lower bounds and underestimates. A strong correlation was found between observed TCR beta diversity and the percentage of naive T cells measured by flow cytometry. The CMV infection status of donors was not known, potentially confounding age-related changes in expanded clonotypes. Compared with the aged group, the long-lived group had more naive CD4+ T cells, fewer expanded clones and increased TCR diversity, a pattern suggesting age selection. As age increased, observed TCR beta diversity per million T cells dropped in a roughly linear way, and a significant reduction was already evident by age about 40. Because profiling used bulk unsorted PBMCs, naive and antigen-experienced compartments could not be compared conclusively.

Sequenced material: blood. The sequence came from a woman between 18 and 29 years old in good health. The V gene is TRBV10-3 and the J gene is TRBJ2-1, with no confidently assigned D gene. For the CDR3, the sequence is CAISERRRSSYNEQFF. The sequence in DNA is TGTGCCATCAGTGAGCGTCGGCGGAGCTCCTACAATGAGCAGTTCTTC.